This T cell receptor beta chain stems from a study of cytomegalovirus exposure and HLA in healthy donors. V gave up 4 bases and J gave up 5 bases; unmatched junction bases: 10. The CDR3 length is 15 residues. Germline CDR1 is SGHNT and CDR2 is YYREEE (reference sequence). PCR employed 60 Vbeta and 13 Jbeta primers. Generated by immunoSEQ multiplex PCR, the TCRdb table keeps only in-frame clones and is missing some. The repertoire includes around 100,000 clones, about 77% of them detected once, and about 4.2% sits in the top ten. Study-wide findings and caveats: The study dropped some indistinguishable V segments, TRBV6-2 and TRBV6-3 among them. Most observed TCR sequences were rare, whereas some public TCRs were detected in many donors. Likely technical artifact: a cluster of highly shared sequence variants. Later, an analysis found that common viral pathogens appeared to be linked with several of the most significant clusters.

This clone is a singleton in its sample. Its antigen is unidentified. J is TRBJ2-3 and V is TRBV5-4, with 7 bases that match TRBD1. The clonotype comes from a male donor in good health and CMV-seropositive. The sample was PBMCs. This CDR3 is CASSNNRGRVDTQYF. The CDR3 coding sequence is TGTGCCAGCAGCAACAACAGGGGAAGGGTAGATACGCAGTATTTT.